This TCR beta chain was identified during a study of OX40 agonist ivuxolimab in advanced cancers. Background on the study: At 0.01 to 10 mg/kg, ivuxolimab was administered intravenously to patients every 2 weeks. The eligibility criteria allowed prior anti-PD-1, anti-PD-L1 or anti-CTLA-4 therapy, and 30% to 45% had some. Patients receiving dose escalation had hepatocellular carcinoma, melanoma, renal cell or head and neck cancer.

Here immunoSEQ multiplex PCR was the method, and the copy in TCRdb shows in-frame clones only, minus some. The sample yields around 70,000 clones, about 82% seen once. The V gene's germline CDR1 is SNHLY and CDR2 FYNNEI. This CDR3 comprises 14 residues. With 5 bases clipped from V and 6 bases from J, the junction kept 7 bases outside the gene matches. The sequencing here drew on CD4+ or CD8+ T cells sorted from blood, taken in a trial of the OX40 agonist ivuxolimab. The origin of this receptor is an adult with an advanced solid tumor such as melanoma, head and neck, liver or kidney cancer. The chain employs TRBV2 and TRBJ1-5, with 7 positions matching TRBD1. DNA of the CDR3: TGTGCCAGCAGTTTTACAGGGGTAGGTCAGCCCCAGCATTTT. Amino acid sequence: CASSFTGVGQPQHF.